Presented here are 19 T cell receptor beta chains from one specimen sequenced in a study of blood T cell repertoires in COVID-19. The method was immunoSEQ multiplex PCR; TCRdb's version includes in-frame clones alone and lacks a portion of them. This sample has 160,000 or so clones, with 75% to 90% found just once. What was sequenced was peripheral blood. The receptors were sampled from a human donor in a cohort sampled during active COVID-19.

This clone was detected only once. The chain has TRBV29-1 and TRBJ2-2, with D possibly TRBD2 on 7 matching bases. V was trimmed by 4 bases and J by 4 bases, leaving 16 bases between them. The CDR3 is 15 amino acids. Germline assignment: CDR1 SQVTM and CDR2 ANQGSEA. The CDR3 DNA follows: TGCAGCGTTGCCCCGGGGGGCGTTAGCACCGGGGAGCTGTTTTTT. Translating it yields CSVAPGGVSTGELFF.

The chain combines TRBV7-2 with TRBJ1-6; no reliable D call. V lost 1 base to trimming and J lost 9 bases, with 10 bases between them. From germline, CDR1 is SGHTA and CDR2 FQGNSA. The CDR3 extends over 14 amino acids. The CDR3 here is CASSLVLASSPLHF. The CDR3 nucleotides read TGTGCCAGCAGCTTAGTCTTAGCCTCTTCACCCCTCCACTTT.

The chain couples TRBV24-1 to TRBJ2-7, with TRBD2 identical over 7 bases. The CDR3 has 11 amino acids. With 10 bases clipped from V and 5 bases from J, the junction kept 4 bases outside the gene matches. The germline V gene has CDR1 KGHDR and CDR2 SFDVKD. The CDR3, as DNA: TGTGCCACGGGACTACCCAACGAGCAGTACTTC. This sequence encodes CATGLPNEQYF.

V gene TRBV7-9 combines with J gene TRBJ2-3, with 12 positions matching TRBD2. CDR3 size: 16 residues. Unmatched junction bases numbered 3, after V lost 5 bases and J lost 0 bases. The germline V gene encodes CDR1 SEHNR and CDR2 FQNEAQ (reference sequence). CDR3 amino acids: CASSPLAGGSTDTQYF. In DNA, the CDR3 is TGTGCCAGCAGCCCACTAGCGGGAGGTAGCACAGATACGCAGTATTTT. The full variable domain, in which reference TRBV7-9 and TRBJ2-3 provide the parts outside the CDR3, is DTGVSQNPRHKITKRGQNVTFRCDPISEHNRLYWYRQTLGQGPEFLTYFQNEAQLEKSRLLSDRFSAERPKGSFSTLEIQRTEQGDSAMYLCASSPLAGGSTDTQYFGPGTRLTVL.

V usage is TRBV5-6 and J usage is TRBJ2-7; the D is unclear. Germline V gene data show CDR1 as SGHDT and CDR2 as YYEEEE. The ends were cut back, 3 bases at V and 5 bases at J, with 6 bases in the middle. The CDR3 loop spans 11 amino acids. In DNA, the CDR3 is TGTGCCAGCAGCTCGGTCCACGAGCAGTACTTC. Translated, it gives CASSSVHEQYF.

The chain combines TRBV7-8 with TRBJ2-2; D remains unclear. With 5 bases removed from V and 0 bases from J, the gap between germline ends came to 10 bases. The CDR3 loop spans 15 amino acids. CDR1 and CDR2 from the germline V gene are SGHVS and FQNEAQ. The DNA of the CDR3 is TGTGCCAGCAGCGCCGGGTCTTCGAACACCGGGGAGCTGTTTTTT. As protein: CASSAGSSNTGELFF.

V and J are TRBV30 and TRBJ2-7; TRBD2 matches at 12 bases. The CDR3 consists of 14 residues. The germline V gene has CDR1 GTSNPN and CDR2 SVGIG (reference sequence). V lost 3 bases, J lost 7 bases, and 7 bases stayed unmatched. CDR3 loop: CAWSRLAGVGEQYF. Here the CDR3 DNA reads TGTGCCTGGAGCCGACTAGCGGGAGTTGGTGAGCAGTACTTC.

This CDR3 reads CASSVQGMNTEAFF. The CDR3 DNA is TGTGCCAGCAGTGTACAGGGGATGAACACTGAAGCTTTCTTT. J is TRBJ1-1 and V is TRBV6-6; 7 bases are a match to TRBD1. The germline V gene has CDR1 MNHNY and CDR2 SVGAGI (reference sequence). J was trimmed by 0 bases and V by 5 bases; bases with no gene match: 3. The CDR3 extends over 14 amino acids.

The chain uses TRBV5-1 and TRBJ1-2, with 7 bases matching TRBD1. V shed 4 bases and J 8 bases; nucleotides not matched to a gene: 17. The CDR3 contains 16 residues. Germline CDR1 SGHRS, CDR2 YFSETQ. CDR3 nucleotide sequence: TGCGCCAGCAGCCGCGACCCTGGGGCAGGGGGAGGCGGCTACACCTTC. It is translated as CASSRDPGAGGGGYTF.

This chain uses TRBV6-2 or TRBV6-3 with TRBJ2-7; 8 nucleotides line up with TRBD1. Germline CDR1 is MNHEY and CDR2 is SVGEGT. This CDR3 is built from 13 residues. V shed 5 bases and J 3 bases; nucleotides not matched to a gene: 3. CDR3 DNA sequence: TGTGCCAGCAGTAGACAGGGGAACTACGAGCAGTACTTC. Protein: CASSRQGNYEQYF.

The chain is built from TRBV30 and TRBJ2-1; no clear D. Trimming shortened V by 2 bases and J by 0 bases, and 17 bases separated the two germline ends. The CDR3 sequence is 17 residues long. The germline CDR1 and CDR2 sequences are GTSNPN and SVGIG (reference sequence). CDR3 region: CAWSPSRRVSSYNEQFF. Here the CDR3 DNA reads TGTGCCTGGAGTCCCTCCCGACGGGTTAGCTCCTACAATGAGCAGTTCTTC.

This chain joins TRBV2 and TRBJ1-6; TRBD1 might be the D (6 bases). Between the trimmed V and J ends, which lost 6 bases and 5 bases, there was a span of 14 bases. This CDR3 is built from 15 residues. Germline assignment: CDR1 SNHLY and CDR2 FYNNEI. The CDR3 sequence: CASREGVSNNSPLHF. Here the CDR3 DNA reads TGTGCCAGCAGAGAGGGGGTGAGCAATAATTCACCCCTCCACTTT.

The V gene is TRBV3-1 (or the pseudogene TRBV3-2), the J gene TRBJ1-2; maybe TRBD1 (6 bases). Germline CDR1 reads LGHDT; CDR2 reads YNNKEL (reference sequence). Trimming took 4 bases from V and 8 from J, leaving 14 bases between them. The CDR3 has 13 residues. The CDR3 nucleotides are TGTGCCAGCAGCCTTAACAGGGCCACGGGCTACACCTTC. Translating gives CASSLNRATGYTF.

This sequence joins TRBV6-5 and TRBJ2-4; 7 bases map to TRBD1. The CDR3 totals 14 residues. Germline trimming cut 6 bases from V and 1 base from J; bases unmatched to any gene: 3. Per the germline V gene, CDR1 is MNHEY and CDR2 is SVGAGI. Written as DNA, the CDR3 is TGTGCCAGCAGCCTGACAGGGGCCAAAAACATTCAGTACTTC. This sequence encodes CASSLTGAKNIQYF.

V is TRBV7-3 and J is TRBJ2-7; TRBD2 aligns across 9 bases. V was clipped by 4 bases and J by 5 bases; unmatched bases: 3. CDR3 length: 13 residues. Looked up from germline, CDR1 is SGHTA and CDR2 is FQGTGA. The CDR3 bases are TGTGCCAGCAGCTCGGGACTAGCCAACGAGCAGTACTTC. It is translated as CASSSGLANEQYF.

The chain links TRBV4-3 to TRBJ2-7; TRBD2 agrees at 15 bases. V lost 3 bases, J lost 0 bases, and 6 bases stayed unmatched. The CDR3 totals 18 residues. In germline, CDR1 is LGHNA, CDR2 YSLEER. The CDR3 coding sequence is TGCGCCAGCAGCCAGGGACTAGCGGGGGGCCTGAGCTCCTACGAGCAGTACTTC. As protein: CASSQGLAGGLSSYEQYF.

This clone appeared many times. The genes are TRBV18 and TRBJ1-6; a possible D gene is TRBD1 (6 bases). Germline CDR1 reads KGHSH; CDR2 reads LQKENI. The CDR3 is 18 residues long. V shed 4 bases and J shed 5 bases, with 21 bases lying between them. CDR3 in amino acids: CASSRLPATGTDNSPLHF. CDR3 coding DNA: TGTGCCAGCTCACGACTGCCCGCTACAGGGACGGATAATTCACCCCTCCACTTT. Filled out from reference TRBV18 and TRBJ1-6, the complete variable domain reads NAGVMQNPRHLVRRRGQEARLRCSPMKGHSHVYWYRQLPEEGLKFMVYLQKENIIDESGMPKERFSAEFPKEGPSILRIQQVVRGDSAAYFCASSRLPATGTDNSPLHFGNGTRLTVT.

The CDR3 sequence is CASSYHPSKAKNIQYF. The CDR3 bases are TGTGCCAGCAGTTACCACCCGAGTAAAGCCAAAAACATTCAGTACTTC. The gene calls are TRBV6-2 or TRBV6-3 and TRBJ2-4; D is unclear. The CDR3 totals 16 residues. The V end was cut by 2 bases, the J end by 0 bases, with 11 bases between. CDR1 is MNHEY and CDR2 is SVGEGT in the germline V gene.

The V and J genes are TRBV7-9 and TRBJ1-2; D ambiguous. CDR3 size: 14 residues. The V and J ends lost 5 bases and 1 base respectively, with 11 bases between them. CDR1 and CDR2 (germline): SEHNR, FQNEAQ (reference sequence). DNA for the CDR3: TGTGCCAGCAGCCATAATACACGTAACTATGGCTACACCTTC. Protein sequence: CASSHNTRNYGYTF.